A selection of T cell receptor beta chains follows, all from one sample in a study of Tregs in tolerant kidney transplant recipients. The data were produced by immunoSEQ multiplex PCR, yet TCRdb's version contains in-frame clones alone and is incomplete. In the table there are about 120,000 clones, approximately 90% of which are singletons. Sequencing was carried out using CD4+ T cells from blood. These receptors originate from a human donor in good health. The CDR3 runs from the conserved cysteine through the conserved F or W. D genes are given only for firm matches. Not every row has a clone size; where given, it reads once, few, many or a size class.

j_call | clone_size | v_call | d_call | cdr3_nt | cdr3_aa
TRBJ2-1 | once | TRBV11-2 | TRBD2 | TGTGCCAGCAGCTATAGGACTAGCGGGATGAGGAGCAATGAGCAGTTCTTC | CASSYRTSGMRSNEQFF
TRBJ2-2 | . | TRBV11-3 | . | TGTGCCAGCAGCTTAGATCCTGCAGGGAAGCTGTTTTTT | CASSLDPAGKLFF
TRBJ2-5 | . | TRBV29-1 | . | TGCAGCGTTGACCTATCACAGTGGGGGACCCAGTACTTC | CSVDLSQWGTQYF
TRBJ2-2 | . | TRBV7-2 | TRBD1 | TGTGCCAGCAGGGATAGGACAGGAATTACCGGGGAGCTGTTTTTT | CASRDRTGITGELFF
TRBJ2-7 | once | TRBV6-6 | . | TGTGCCAGCAGTCAATACAGGGAATCGTTAAGCAACGAGCAGTACTTC | CASSQYRESLSNEQYF
TRBJ1-2 | once | TRBV6-6 | TRBD1 | TGTGCCAGCAGTTACTCCGACAGGGGGTTTGGCTACACCTTC | CASSYSDRGFGYTF
TRBJ2-7 | . | TRBV11-2 | . | TGTGCCAGCAGCTTAGATCCAGGGGCTTCCTCCTACGAGCAGTACTTC | CASSLDPGASSYEQYF
TRBJ2-2 | . | TRBV7-6 | . | TGTGCCAGCAGCTTAGAGGGGTGGGCCGGGGAGCTGTTTTTT | CASSLEGWAGELFF
TRBJ2-1 | . | TRBV19 | TRBD2 | TGTGCCAGTAGTATTCAAGCGGGAGGGAGGAATGAGCAGTTCTTC | CASSIQAGGRNEQFF
TRBJ2-1 | . | TRBV9 | TRBD2 | TGTGCCAGCAGCGTAGAGGGGGGACTAGCGGGACCCGGGGATGAGCAGTTCTTC | CASSVEGGLAGPGDEQFF
TRBJ1-1 | . | TRBV11-2 | . | TGTGCCAGCAGTTCCTCTGGGGGGACTGAAGCTTTCTTT | CASSSSGGTEAFF
TRBJ1-3 | few | TRBV21-1 | . | TGTGCCACGACGGGACTCCGGGGTGGAAACACCATATATTTT | CATTGLRGGNTIYF
TRBJ2-7 | . | TRBV5-1 | . | TGCGCCAGCAGCTCGAAGGGGTACTCCTACGAGCAGTACTTC | CASSSKGYSYEQYF
TRBJ2-2 | . | TRBV4-2 | TRBD1 | TGTGCCAGCAGCCAAGATGTGGGACAGGGTAACACCGGGGAGCTGTTTTTT | CASSQDVGQGNTGELFF
TRBJ1-2 | . | TRBV5-1 | TRBD1 | TGCGCCAGCAGCTTGGACTCGGGACAGGGAGACTATGGCTACACCTTC | CASSLDSGQGDYGYTF
TRBJ2-3 | once | TRBV25-1 | . | TGTGCCAGTGGGCAATATACGCAGTATTTT | CASGQYTQYF
TRBJ2-7 | once | TRBV7-9 | TRBD1 | TGTGCCAGCAGCTTAGGGGGGACAGGGAGATATTCGGGGTTCTTCGAGCAGTACTTC | CASSLGGTGRYSGFFEQYF